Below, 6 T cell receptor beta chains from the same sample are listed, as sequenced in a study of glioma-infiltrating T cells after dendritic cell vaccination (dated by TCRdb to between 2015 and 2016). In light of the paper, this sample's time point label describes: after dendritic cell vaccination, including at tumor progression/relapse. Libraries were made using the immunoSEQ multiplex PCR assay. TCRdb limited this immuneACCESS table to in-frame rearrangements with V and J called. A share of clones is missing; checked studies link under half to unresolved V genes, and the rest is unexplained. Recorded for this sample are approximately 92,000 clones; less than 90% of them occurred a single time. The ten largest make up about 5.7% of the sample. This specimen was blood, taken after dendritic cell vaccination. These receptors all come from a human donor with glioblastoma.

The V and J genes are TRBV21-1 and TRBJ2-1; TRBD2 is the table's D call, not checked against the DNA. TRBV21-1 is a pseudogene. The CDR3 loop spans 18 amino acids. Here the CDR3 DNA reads TGTGCCAGCAGCAAAGGAGGGGAGCGGGGGGACACGGTTCATGCGGAGTTCTTC. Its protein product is CASSKGGERGDTVHAEFF.

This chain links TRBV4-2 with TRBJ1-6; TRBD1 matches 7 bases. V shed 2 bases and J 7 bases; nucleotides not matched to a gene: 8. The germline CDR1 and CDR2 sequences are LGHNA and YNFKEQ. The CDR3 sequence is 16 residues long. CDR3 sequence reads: CASSQKGAPENSPLHF. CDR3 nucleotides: TGTGCCAGCAGCCAAAAGGGGGCGCCGGAAAATTCACCCCTCCACTTT.

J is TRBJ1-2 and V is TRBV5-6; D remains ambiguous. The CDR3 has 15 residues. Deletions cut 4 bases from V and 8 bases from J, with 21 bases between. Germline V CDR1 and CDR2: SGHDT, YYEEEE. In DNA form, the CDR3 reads TGTGCCAGCAGCCTGAACGGGGTAACGGGATGGGGCTACACCTTC. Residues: CASSLNGVTGWGYTF.

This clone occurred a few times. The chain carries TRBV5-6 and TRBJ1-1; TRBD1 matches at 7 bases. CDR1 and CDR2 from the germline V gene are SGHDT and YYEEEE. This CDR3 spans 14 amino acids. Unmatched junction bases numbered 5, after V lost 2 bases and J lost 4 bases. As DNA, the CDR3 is TGTGCCAGCAGCTTCGTTAACAGGGGCACTGAAGCTTTCTTT. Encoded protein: CASSFVNRGTEAFF.

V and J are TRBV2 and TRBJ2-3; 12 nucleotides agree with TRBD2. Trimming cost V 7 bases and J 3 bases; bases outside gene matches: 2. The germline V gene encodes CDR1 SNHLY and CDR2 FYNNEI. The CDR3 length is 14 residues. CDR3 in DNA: TGTGCCAGCAAGGGGACTAGCGGGACAGATACGCAGTATTTT. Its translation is CASKGTSGTDTQYF.

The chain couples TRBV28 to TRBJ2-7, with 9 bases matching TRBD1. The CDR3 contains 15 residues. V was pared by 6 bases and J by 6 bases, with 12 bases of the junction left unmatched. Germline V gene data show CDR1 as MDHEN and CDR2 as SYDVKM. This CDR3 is CASSTFTGGRGEQYF. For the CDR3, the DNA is TGTGCCAGCAGCACTTTTACAGGGGGCCGGGGCGAGCAGTACTTC.